This T cell receptor beta chain was sequenced for a study of blood T cell repertoires in COVID-19. On the study more broadly: Acute and convalescent COVID-19 samples came from the United States, Italy and Spain. T cells, B-cell-depleted T cells, or PBMCs supplied cDNA or gDNA.

Authors' processing steps: Amplification of reference gene primers provided the estimated nucleated cell counts. TCRdb's table, derived via immunoSEQ multiplex PCR, lists solely in-frame clones and lacks some. The V and J calls and clone size come from that table; D and trimming were worked out from the DNA. Of approximately 160,000 clones listed, 86% are singletons. V shed 2 bases, J shed 2 bases, and the junction held 3 bases outside the gene matches. The CDR3 contains 15 residues. CDR1 and CDR2 (germline): SGHRS, YFSETQ. This clone was recorded only once. Sequencing was performed on peripheral blood. This TCR came from a man aged 45-65 years with active or convalescent COVID-19. The chain uses TRBV5-1 and TRBJ2-3; the match to TRBD2 covers 9 bases. CDR3: CASSFIAGDTDTQYF. The CDR3 DNA reads TGCGCCAGCAGCTTCATAGCGGGAGACACAGATACGCAGTATTTT.